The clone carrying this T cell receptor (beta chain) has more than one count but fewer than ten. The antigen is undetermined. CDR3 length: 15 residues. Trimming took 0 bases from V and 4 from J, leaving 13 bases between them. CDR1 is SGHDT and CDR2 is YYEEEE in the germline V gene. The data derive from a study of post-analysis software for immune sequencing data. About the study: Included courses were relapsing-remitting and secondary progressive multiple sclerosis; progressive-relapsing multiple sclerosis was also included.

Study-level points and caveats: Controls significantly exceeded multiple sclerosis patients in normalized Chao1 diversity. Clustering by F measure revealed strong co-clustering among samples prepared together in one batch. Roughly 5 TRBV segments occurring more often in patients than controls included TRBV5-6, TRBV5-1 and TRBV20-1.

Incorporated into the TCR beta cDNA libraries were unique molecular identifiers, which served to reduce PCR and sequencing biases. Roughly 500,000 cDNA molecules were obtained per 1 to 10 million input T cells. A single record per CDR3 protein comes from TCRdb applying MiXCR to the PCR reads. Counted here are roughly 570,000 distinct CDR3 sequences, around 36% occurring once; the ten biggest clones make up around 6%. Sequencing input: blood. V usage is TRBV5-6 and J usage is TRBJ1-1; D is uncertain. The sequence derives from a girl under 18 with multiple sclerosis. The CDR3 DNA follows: TGTGCCAGCAGCTTGGGGCTGGCTTATCCCACTGAAGCTTTCTTT. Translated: CASSLGLAYPTEAFF.